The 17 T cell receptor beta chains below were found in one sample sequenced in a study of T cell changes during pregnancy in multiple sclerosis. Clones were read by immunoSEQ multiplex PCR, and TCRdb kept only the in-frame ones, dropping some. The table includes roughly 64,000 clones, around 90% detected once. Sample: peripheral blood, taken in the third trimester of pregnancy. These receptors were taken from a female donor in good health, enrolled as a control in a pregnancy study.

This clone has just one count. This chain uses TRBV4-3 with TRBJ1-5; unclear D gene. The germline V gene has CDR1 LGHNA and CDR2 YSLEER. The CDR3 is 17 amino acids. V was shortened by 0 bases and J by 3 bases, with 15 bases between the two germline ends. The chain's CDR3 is CASSQDAGSRINQPQHF. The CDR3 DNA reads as TGCGCCAGCAGCCAAGATGCGGGGTCGCGCATCAATCAGCCCCAGCATTTT.

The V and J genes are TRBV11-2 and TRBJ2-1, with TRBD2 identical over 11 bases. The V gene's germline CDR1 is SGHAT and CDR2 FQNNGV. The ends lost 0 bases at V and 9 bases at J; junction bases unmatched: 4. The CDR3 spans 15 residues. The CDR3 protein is CASSLEISGRGEQFF. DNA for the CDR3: TGTGCCAGCAGCTTAGAAATTAGCGGGAGGGGTGAGCAGTTCTTC. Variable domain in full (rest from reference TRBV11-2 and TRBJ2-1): EAGVAQSPRYKIIEKRQSVAFWCNPISGHATLYWYQQILGQGPKLLIQFQNNGVVDDSQLPKDRFSAERLKGVDSTLKIQPAKLEDSAVYLCASSLEISGRGEQFFGPGTRLTVL.

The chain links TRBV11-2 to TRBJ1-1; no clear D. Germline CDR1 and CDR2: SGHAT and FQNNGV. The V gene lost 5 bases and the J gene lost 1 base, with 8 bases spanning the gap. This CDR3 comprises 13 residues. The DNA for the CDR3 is TGTGCCAGCAGCCCCAGAGGGAACACTGAAGCTTTCTTT. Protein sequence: CASSPRGNTEAFF.

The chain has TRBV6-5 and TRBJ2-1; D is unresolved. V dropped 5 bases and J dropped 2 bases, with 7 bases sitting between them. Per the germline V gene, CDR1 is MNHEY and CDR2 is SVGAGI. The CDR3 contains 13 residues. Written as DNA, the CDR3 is TGTGCCAGCAGTAGCTTCCCCTACAATGAGCAGTTCTTC. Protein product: CASSSFPYNEQFF.

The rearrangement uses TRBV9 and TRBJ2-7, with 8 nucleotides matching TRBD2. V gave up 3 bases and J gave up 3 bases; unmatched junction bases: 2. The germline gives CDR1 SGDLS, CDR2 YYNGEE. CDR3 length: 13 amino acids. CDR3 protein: CASSDLAGYEQYF. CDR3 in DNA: TGTGCCAGCAGCGATCTAGCGGGCTACGAGCAGTACTTC.

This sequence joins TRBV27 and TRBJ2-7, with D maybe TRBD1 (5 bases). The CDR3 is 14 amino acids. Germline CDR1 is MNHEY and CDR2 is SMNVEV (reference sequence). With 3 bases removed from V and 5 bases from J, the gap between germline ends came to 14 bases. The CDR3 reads CASSFGQGYHEQYF. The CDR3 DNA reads TGTGCCAGCAGTTTCGGGCAGGGATATCACGAGCAGTACTTC.

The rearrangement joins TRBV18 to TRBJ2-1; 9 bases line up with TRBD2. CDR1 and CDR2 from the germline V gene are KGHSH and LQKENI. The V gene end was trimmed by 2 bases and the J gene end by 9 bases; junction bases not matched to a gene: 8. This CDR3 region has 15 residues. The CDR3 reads CASSPELREGGEQFF. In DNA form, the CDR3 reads TGTGCCAGCTCACCAGAATTGCGGGAGGGGGGTGAGCAGTTCTTC.

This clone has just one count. The CDR3 sequence is CASSAVAGESSGANVLTF. The CDR3 DNA is TGTGCCAGCAGCGCGGTAGCGGGAGAGAGCTCTGGGGCCAACGTCCTGACTTTC. The chain is built from TRBV7-2 and TRBJ2-6; 9 bases match TRBD2. The V gene end was trimmed by 5 bases and the J gene end by 0 bases; junction bases not matched to a gene: 8. In germline, CDR1 is SGHTA, CDR2 FQGNSA. This CDR3 contains 18 residues.

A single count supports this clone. This chain's CDR3 is CAISEATGAQPQHF. CDR3 bases: TGTGCCATCAGTGAGGCCACAGGGGCTCAGCCCCAGCATTTT. The chain has TRBV10-3 and TRBJ1-5, with 7 bases identical to TRBD1. With V trimmed by 2 bases and J by 6 bases, 4 bases remained unmatched. Per germline, CDR1 ENHRY and CDR2 SYGVKD. This CDR3 has 14 amino acids.

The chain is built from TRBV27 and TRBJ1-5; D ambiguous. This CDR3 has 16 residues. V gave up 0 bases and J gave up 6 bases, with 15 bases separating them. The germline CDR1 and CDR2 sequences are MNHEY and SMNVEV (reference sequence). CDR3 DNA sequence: TGTGCCAGCAGTTTATCCTTCCAGGCGAGAAGTCAGCCCCAGCATTTT. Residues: CASSLSFQARSQPQHF.

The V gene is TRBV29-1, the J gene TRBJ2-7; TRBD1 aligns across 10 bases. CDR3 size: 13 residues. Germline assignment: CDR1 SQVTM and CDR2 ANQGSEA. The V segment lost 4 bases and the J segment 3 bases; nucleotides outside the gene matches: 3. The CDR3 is CSVGDRGFYEQYF. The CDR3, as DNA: TGCAGCGTTGGGGACAGGGGATTCTACGAGCAGTACTTC.

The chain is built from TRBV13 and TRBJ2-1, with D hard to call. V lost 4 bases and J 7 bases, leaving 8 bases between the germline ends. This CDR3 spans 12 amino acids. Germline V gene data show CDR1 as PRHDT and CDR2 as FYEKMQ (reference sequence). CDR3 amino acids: CASSSRSNEQFF. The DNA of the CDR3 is TGTGCCAGCAGCTCGAGATCGAATGAGCAGTTCTTC.

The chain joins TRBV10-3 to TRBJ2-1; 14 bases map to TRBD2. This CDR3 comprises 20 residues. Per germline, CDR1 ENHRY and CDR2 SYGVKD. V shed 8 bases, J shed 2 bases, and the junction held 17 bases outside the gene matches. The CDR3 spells CAIGAGGLAGVQVAYNEQFF. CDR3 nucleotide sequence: TGTGCCATCGGGGCAGGGGGACTAGCGGGAGTTCAGGTAGCCTACAATGAGCAGTTCTTC.

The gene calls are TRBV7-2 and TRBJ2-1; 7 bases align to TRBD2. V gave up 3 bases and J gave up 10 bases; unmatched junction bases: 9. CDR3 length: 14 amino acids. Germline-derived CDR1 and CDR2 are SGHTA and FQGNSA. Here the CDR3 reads CASSLGHASGEQFF. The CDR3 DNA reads TGTGCCAGCAGCTTGGGCCATGCTAGCGGCGAGCAGTTCTTC.

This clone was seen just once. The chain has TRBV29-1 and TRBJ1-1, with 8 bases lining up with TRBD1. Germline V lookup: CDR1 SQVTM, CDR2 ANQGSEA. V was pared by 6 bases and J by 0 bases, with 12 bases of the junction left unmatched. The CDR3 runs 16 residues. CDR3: CSVASWDRLMNTEAFF. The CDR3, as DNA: TGCAGCGTCGCAAGCTGGGACAGGTTGATGAACACTGAAGCTTTCTTT.

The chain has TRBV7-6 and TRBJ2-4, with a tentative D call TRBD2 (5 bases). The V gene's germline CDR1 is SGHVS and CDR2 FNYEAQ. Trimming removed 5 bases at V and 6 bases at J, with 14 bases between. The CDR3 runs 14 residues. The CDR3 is CASSLQQEGNIQYF. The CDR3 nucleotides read TGTGCCAGCAGCCTACAACAAGAGGGAAACATTCAGTACTTC.

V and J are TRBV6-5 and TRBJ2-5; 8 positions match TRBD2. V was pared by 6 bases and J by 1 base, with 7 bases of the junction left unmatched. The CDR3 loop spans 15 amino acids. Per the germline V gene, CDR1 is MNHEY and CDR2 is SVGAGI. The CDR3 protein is CASRTSGRPQETQYF. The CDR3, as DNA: TGTGCCAGCAGAACAAGCGGGAGACCCCAAGAGACCCAGTACTTC.